The clone carrying this T cell receptor beta chain was found a few times. Its specificity is unknown. This sample stems from a study of cytomegalovirus exposure and HLA in healthy donors. General study results and limits: It was about 180 TCR beta chains that were listed as cytomegalovirus-associated. A few CMV-associated chains were confirmed in vitro to be specific for CMV antigens. Generally TCR sequences proved uncommon, though certain public TCRs appeared in numerous donors.

A 120-subject validation cohort, separate from the approximately 670-subject first cohort, supplied the donors. Trimming removed 5 bases at V and 7 bases at J, with 3 bases between. The CDR3 spans 10 residues. Germline-derived CDR1 and CDR2 are KGHSH and LQKENI. Sequencing used immunoSEQ multiplex PCR; TCRdb keeps in-frame clones, though not all of them. The table lists 100,000 to 150,000 clones, around 90% of them singletons. Material for sequencing was PBMCs. The source of this sequence is a woman aged 18-30 years in good health and CMV-seronegative. V usage is TRBV18 and J usage is TRBJ1-5, with D unclear. CDR3 in DNA: TGTGCCAGCTCATCACAGCCCCAGCATTTT. Its translation: CASSSQPQHF.